This T cell receptor (beta chain) is drawn from a study of OX40 agonist ivuxolimab in advanced cancers. Study at large: Cancers in dose escalation were hepatocellular, melanoma, renal cell and head and neck. Three patients, one with hepatocellular carcinoma and two with cutaneous melanoma, responded partially. Findings of the study overall: Averaging showed that CD8+ T cells had more expanded clones than CD4+ did. At doses 0.1 to 3.0 mg/kg, CD4+ and CD8+ clones expanded.

TCRdb's table, derived via immunoSEQ multiplex PCR, lists solely in-frame clones and lacks some. The sample includes approximately 79,000 clones, approximately 86% of them seen just once. Note on this clone: The target antigen is unknown.

Germline CDR1 and CDR2: LNHDA and SQIVND (reference sequence). This CDR3 spans 15 amino acids. Trimming took 4 bases from V and 4 from J; bases not matched to a gene: 4. The material sequenced was CD4+ or CD8+ T cells sorted from blood, taken in a trial of the OX40 agonist ivuxolimab. The sequence came from an adult with an advanced solid tumor such as melanoma, head and neck, liver or kidney cancer. This chain uses TRBV19 with TRBJ2-2; 9 bases fit TRBD1. The CDR3 region has the DNA TGTGCCAGTAGTAAGGACAGGGGAGGCACCGGGGAGCTGTTTTTT. Protein: CASSKDRGGTGELFF.